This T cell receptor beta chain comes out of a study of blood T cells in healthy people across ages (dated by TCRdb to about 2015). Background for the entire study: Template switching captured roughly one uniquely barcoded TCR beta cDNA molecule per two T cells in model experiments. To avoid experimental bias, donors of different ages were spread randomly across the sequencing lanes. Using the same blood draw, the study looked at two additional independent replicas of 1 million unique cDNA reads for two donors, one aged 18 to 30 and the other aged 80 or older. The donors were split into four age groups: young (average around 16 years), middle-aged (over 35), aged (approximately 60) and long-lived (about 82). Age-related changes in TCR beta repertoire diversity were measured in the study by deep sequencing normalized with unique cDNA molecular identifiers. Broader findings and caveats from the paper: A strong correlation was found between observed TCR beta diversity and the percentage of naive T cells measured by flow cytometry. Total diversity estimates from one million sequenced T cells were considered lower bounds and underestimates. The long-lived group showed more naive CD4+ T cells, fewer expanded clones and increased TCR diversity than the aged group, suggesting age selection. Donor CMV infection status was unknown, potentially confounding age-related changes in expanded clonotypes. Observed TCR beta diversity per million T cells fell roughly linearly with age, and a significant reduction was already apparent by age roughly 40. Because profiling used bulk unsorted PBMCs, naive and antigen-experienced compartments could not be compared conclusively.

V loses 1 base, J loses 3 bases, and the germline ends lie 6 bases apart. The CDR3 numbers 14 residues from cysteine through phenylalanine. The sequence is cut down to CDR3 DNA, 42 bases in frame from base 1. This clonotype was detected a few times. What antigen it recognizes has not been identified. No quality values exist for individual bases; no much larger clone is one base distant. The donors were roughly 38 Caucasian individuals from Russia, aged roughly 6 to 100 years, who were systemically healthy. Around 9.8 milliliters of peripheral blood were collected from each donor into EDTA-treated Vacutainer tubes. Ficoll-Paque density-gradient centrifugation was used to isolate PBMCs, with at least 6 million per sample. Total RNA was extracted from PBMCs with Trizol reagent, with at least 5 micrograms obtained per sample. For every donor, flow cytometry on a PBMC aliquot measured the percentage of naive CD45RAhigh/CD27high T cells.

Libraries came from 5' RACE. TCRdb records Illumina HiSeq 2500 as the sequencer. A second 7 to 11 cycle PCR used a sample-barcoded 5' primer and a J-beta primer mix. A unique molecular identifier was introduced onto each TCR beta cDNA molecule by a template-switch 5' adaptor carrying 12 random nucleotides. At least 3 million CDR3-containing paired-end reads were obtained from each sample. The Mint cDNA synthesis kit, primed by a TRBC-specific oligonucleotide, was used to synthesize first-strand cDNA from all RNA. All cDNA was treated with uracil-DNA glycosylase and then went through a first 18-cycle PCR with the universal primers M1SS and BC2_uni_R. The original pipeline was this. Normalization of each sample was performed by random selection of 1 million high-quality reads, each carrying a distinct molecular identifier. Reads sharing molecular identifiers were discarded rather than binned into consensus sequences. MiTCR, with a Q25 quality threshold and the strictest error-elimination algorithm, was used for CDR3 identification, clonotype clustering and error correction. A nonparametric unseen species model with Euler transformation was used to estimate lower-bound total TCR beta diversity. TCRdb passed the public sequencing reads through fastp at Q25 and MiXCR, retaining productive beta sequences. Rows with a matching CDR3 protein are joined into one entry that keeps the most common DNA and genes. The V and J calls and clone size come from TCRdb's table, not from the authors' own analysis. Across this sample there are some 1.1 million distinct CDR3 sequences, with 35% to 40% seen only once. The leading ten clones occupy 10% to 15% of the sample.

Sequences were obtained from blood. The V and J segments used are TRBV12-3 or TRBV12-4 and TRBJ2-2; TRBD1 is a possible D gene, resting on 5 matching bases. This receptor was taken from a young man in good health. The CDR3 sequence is CASSLEGYTGELFF. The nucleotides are TGTGCCAGCAGTTTAGAGGGGTACACCGGGGAGCTGTTTTTT.